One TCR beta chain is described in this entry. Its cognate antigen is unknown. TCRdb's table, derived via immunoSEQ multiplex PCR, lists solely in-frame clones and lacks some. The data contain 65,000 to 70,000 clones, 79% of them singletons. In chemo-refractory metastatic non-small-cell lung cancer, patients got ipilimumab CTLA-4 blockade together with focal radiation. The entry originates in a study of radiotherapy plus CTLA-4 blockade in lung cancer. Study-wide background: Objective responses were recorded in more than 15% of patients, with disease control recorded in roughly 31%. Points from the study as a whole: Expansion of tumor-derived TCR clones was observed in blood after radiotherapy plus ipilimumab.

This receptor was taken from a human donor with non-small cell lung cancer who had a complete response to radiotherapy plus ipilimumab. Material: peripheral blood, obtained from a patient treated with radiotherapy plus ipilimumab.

CDR3 sequence reads: CASSPGQLSYNEQFF. In nucleotides, the CDR3 is TGTGCCAGCAGCCCAGGACAGTTGTCCTACAATGAGCAGTTCTTC. V usage is TRBV5-6 and J usage is TRBJ2-1; the D gene is possibly TRBD1 (6 bases). The CDR3 loop spans 15 amino acids. Looked up from germline, CDR1 is SGHDT and CDR2 is YYEEEE. The germline V and J ends were trimmed by 4 bases and 1 base, with 12 bases remaining between them. The full variable domain, with the rest looked up from reference TRBV5-6 and TRBJ2-1, is DAGVTQSPTHLIKTRGQQVTLRCSPKSGHDTVSWYQQALGQGPQFIFQYYEEEERQRGNFPDRFSGHQFPNYSSELNVNALLLGDSALYLCASSPGQLSYNEQFFGPGTRLTVL.